This TCR beta chain stems from a study of T cell responses to AZD1222 COVID-19 vaccine. The germline gives CDR1 ENHRY, CDR2 SYGVKD. The ends were cut back, 4 bases at V and 2 bases at J, with 14 bases in the middle. CDR3 size: 15 residues. Libraries were prepared by immunoSEQ multiplex PCR; TCRdb keeps only in-frame clonotypes and omits some of them. Of 70,000 to 90,000 clones listed, almost 80% are singletons. Study-level results: Donors in the cohort were predominantly white British and more often female, and clonal diversity was possibly underestimated. Of the AZD1222 recipients, only 5 or 6 were seropositive at baseline.

About this clone: The target antigen is unknown.

The TCR comes from an adult in good health. The V and J genes are TRBV10-3 and TRBJ1-2; D is uncertain. This material consisted of peripheral blood, taken on day 0 of AZD1222 vaccination. The CDR3 DNA reads as TGTGCCATCAGTGTTTGGGGAGCTGGGAACTATGGCTACACCTTC. Its translation: CAISVWGAGNYGYTF.